The 16 T cell receptor beta chains given below trace back to one sample, sequenced in a study of blood T cell repertoires in COVID-19. Some clones are missing from TCRdb's copy, which holds only in-frame ones; the method was immunoSEQ multiplex PCR. The sample gives around 30,000 clones, 70% to 90% of which show up once; roughly 6% is in the top ten. Sequencing was done on a sample of peripheral blood. Every receptor here comes from a woman of 80 years or more with active or convalescent COVID-19.

The chain links TRBV5-4 to TRBJ2-3; weak D call: TRBD2 (6 bases). This CDR3 region has 14 residues. V dropped 2 bases and J dropped 3 bases, with 10 bases sitting between them. CDR1 is SGHNT, CDR2 YYREEE, per germline (reference sequence). The CDR3 DNA is TGTGCCAGCAGCTTCGGGGGAGGAACAGATACGCAGTATTTT. It yields the protein CASSFGGGTDTQYF.

The DNA for the CDR3 is TGTGCCAGCAGCGTAATAGAGAACACTGAAGCTTTCTTT. Translated: CASSVIENTEAFF. The chain recombines TRBV9 with TRBJ1-1; D ambiguous. CDR3 length: 13 amino acids. V was pared by 1 base and J by 1 base, with 5 bases between. Germline CDR1 reads SGDLS; CDR2 reads YYNGEE. Variable domain in full (rest from reference TRBV9 and TRBJ1-1): DSGVTQTPKHLITATGQRVTLRCSPRSGDLSVYWYQQSLDQGLQFLIQYYNGEERAKGNILERFSAQQFPDLHSELNLSSLELGDSALYFCASSVIENTEAFFGQGTRLTVV.

This chain uses TRBV5-1 with TRBJ2-5, with TRBD2 matching 11 bases. The CDR3 is made up of 18 amino acids. Germline V gives CDR1 SGHRS, CDR2 YFSETQ. Trimming took 5 bases from V and 6 from J; bases not matched to a gene: 18. The CDR3 DNA follows: TGCGCCAGCAGTCCTACTAGCGGGAGTTCAATTGAAGTAAAGACCCAGTACTTC. This gives the protein CASSPTSGSSIEVKTQYF.

This clone turned up a few times. The chain has TRBV6-5 and TRBJ1-1, with a weak D call TRBD1 (6 bases). Trimming took 2 bases from V and 5 from J, leaving 12 bases between them. The CDR3 extends over 14 amino acids. Germline V gene lookup returns CDR1 MNHEY and CDR2 SVGAGI. CDR3 sequence reads: CASSYLRGETEAFF. The CDR3 DNA reads TGTGCCAGCAGTTACCTCAGGGGTGAAACTGAAGCTTTCTTT.

The chain combines TRBV7-2 with TRBJ1-1; 7 bases match TRBD1. The CDR3 covers 13 residues. The germline V gene has CDR1 SGHTA and CDR2 FQGNSA. The ends lost 5 bases at V and 11 bases at J; junction bases unmatched: 11. The CDR3 nucleotides read TGTGCCAGCAGCCATTCGACAGGGAATCTGGCTTTCTTT. Its protein product is CASSHSTGNLAFF.

This clone was seen a handful of times. The rearrangement links TRBV19 to TRBJ1-1, with 7 bases lining up with TRBD1. This CDR3 contains 13 residues. Trimming removed 0 bases from V and 7 bases from J; junction bases left unmatched: 2. Germline CDR1 is LNHDA and CDR2 is SQIVND (reference sequence). This chain's CDR3 is CASSIERQGEAFF. The CDR3 bases are TGTGCCAGTAGTATAGAGCGACAGGGTGAAGCTTTCTTT. The full variable domain, with the rest looked up from reference TRBV19 and TRBJ1-1, is DGGITQSPKYLFRKEGQNVTLSCEQNLNHDAMYWYRQDPGQGLRLIYYSQIVNDFQKGDIAEGYSVSREKKESFPLTVTSAQKNPTAFYLCASSIERQGEAFFGQGTRLTVV.

V gene TRBV4-2 combines with J gene TRBJ2-1, with D maybe TRBD2 (6 bases). Trimming shortened V by 0 bases and J by 1 base, and 10 bases separated the two germline ends. The CDR3 length is 16 residues. CDR1 LGHNA and CDR2 YNFKEQ come from the germline V gene. The DNA for the CDR3 is TGTGCCAGCAGCCAAGATGACGGGAGTTCCTACAATGAGCAGTTCTTC. Amino acid sequence: CASSQDDGSSYNEQFF.

V is TRBV6-5 and J is TRBJ1-5, with 9 bases aligning to TRBD1. From germline, CDR1 is MNHEY and CDR2 SVGAGI. Germline trimming cut 6 bases from V and 5 bases from J; bases unmatched to any gene: 5. The CDR3 extends over 14 amino acids. DNA of the CDR3: TGTGCCAGCAGGCAGGACAGGGGAGATCAGCCCCAGCATTTT. This gives the protein CASRQDRGDQPQHF.

The rearrangement joins TRBV5-6 to TRBJ1-2, with 11 bases identical to TRBD1. V was clipped by 1 base and J by 5 bases; unmatched bases: 7. The CDR3 sequence is 16 residues long. CDR1 and CDR2 (germline): SGHDT, YYEEEE. This CDR3 reads CASSLFPGQGGYGYTF. Here the CDR3 DNA reads TGTGCCAGCAGCTTGTTCCCGGGACAGGGGGGATATGGCTACACCTTC.

This clone was picked up one time. The genes are TRBV5-5 and TRBJ1-1; 7 bases line up with TRBD1. V dropped 3 bases and J dropped 9; count of bases not matched to a gene: 20. The CDR3 is 17 residues long. Germline CDR1 is SGHKS and CDR2 is YYEKEE (reference sequence). CDR3 loop: CASSSGQVYKYSQKAFF. The DNA for the CDR3 is TGTGCCAGCAGCTCCGGACAGGTGTACAAATACTCACAAAAAGCTTTCTTT.

V usage is TRBV11-2 and J usage is TRBJ1-3; no firm D call. The CDR3 extends over 14 amino acids. Trimming removed 1 base at V and 2 bases at J, with 6 bases between. Germline lookup yields CDR1 SGHAT and CDR2 FQNNGV. The CDR3 is CASSLGRPGNTIYF. CDR3 DNA: TGTGCCAGCAGCTTAGGGAGGCCTGGAAACACCATATATTTT.

The chain combines TRBV6-6 with TRBJ2-7, with 8 bases fitting TRBD2. Germline CDR1 is MNHNY and CDR2 is SVGAGI (reference sequence). The V gene end was trimmed by 7 bases and the J gene end by 5 bases; junction bases not matched to a gene: 10. The CDR3 runs 14 residues. Here the CDR3 DNA reads TGTGCCAGCACGGGGGGGGAGATGGGCGACGAGCAGTACTTC. Its protein product is CASTGGEMGDEQYF.

The chain has TRBV11-2 and TRBJ2-3, with a weak D call TRBD2 (6 bases). CDR1 SGHAT and CDR2 FQNNGV come from the germline V gene. The CDR3 has 15 amino acids. V lost 0 bases, J lost 2 bases, and 9 bases lay in between. The CDR3 protein is CASSLDWGDTDTQYF. The CDR3, as DNA: TGTGCCAGCAGCTTAGATTGGGGGGACACAGATACGCAGTATTTT.

This chain links TRBV5-1 with TRBJ1-2; D is perhaps TRBD1 (6 bases). The CDR3 has 16 residues. Germline V CDR1 and CDR2: SGHRS, YFSETQ. Trimming stripped 0 bases from V and 5 bases from J, with 17 bases between. CDR3 bases: TGCGCCAGCAGCTTGGTGCGGGGGCCAGACGCGTATGGCTACACCTTC. It encodes CASSLVRGPDAYGYTF.

The chain is built from TRBV7-8 and TRBJ2-3; 12 bases map to TRBD2. The V segment lost 2 bases and the J segment 2 bases; nucleotides outside the gene matches: 5. This CDR3 is built from 17 residues. Germline V lookup: CDR1 SGHVS, CDR2 FQNEAQ. The CDR3 is CASSLWTSGEYTDTQYF. The CDR3 DNA reads TGTGCCAGCAGCTTATGGACTAGCGGGGAATACACAGATACGCAGTATTTT.

This clone was detected once. This chain uses TRBV24-1 with TRBJ2-1, with D perhaps TRBD2 (7 bases). CDR3 length equals 16 residues. The germline V gene encodes CDR1 KGHDR and CDR2 SFDVKD. V was cut by 4 bases and J by 8 bases, with 20 bases left in between. Written as DNA, the CDR3 is TGTGCCACCAGTGACCCCTCTAGGGGGGGGATTGATGAGCAGTTCTTC. This encodes CATSDPSRGGIDEQFF.